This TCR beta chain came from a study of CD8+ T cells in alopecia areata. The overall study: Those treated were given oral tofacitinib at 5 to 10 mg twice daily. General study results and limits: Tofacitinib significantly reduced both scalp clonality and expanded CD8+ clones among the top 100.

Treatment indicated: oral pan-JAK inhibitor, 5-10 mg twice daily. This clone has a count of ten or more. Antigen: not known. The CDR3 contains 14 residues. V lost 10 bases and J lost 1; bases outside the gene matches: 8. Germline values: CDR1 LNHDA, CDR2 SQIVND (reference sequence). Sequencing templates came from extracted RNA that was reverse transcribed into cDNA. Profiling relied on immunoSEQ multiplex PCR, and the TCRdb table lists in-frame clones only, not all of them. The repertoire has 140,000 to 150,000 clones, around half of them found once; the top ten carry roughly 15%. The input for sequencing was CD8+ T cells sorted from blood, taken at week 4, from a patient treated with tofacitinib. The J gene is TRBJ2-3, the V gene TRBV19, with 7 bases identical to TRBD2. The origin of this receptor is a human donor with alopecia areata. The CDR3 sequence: CATSASGRTDTQYF. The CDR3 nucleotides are TGTGCCACCTCGGCTAGCGGACGCACAGATACGCAGTATTTT.